The 27 T cell receptor beta chains below come from one sample, sequenced in a study of T cell repertoires in cytomegalovirus infection. What these receptors recognize is not known. One entry per CDR3 protein results from TCRdb running MiXCR on the reads. The profile shows 60,000 to 80,000 distinct CDR3 sequences, 20% to 25% of them singletons. The sample was CD8+ T cells from cultured PBMCs, taken from culture after CMV antigen stimulation. Every receptor here comes from a human donor in good health (CMV status not recorded). Some clones in this sample may be carry-over from other donors' samples.

There are a few counts of this clonotype. The chain is built from TRBV7-9 and TRBJ2-7; TRBD1 matches at 7 bases. The trim removed 5 bases at V and 1 base at J, leaving 2 bases unmatched. Per germline, CDR1 SEHNR and CDR2 FQNEAQ (reference sequence). This CDR3 is 13 amino acids long. The CDR3 DNA reads TGTGCCAGCAGCCGGGACAGTTCCTACGAGCAGTACTTC. It codes for CASSRDSSYEQYF.

In its sample, this clonotype was seen a few times. The chain joins TRBV7-9 to TRBJ2-5; possibly TRBD1 for D (5 bases). V lost 5 bases and J lost 5, with 12 bases in between. CDR1 is SEHNR and CDR2 is FQNEAQ in the germline V gene (reference sequence). This CDR3 spans 13 amino acids. Written as DNA, the CDR3 is TGTGCCAGCAGCCCAGGGTTCCAGGAGACCCAGTACTTC. Residues: CASSPGFQETQYF.

This clonotype has just a few counts. The chain recombines TRBV7-2 with TRBJ2-3; 11 bases align to TRBD2. CDR3 length equals 14 residues. Germline CDR1 and CDR2: SGHTA and FQGNSA. The J segment lost 4 bases and the V segment lost 9 bases, leaving 6 bases of the junction unmatched. This CDR3 is CASAPSGGPDTQYF. The CDR3, as DNA: TGTGCCAGTGCTCCTAGCGGGGGGCCAGATACGCAGTATTTT.

The chain has TRBV7-2 and TRBJ1-2; 7 nucleotides line up with TRBD1. There are 15 residues in the CDR3. Germline trimming cut 6 bases from V and 4 bases from J; bases unmatched to any gene: 11. The germline gives CDR1 SGHTA, CDR2 FQGNSA. The CDR3 DNA follows: TGTGCCAGCAGTTCGGACAGGCCCCAATTCTATGGCTACACCTTC. This translates into CASSSDRPQFYGYTF. Full variable domain (outside the CDR3, taken from reference TRBV7-2 and TRBJ1-2): GAGVSQSPSNKVTEKGKDVELRCDPISGHTALYWYRQSLGQGLEFLIYFQGNSAPDKSGLPSDRFSAERTGGSVSTLTIQRTQQEDSAVYLCASSSDRPQFYGYTFGSGTRLTVV.

Many counts were recorded for this clonotype. The J gene is TRBJ2-1, the V gene TRBV5-1; D perhaps matches TRBD1 (5 bases). Germline CDR1 reads SGHRS; CDR2 reads YFSETQ. Trimming took 4 bases from V and 5 from J, leaving 16 bases between them. The CDR3 extends over 15 amino acids. CDR3 sequence reads: CASSKDSPRNNEQFF. CDR3 nucleotides: TGCGCCAGCAGCAAAGACAGCCCAAGGAACAATGAGCAGTTCTTC.

This clonotype has just a few counts. J is TRBJ2-7 and V is TRBV7-2, with a possible D match to TRBD2 (6 bases). Germline V lookup: CDR1 SGHTA, CDR2 FQGNSA. The CDR3 sequence is 15 residues long. Trimming pared 5 bases from V and 2 bases from J, leaving 16 bases between. The CDR3 bases are TGTGCCAGCAGCCTATCGGGGGACGGACCCTACGAGCAGTACTTC. Translating gives CASSLSGDGPYEQYF.

This chain connects TRBV2 to TRBJ1-1; D is unclear. The ends were cut back, 3 bases at V and 0 bases at J, with 11 bases in the middle. The germline V gene encodes CDR1 SNHLY and CDR2 FYNNEI. This CDR3 comprises 15 residues. CDR3 nucleotides: TGTGCCAGCAGTGAGTCCCAAACCTTGAACACTGAAGCTTTCTTT. It is translated as CASSESQTLNTEAFF.

In its sample, this clonotype was seen a few times. This rearrangement joins TRBV29-1 to TRBJ2-7; D possibly corresponds to TRBD2 (5 bases). The CDR3 runs to 14 residues. The V gene lost 3 bases and the J gene lost 0 bases, with 12 bases spanning the gap. Germline CDR1 is SQVTM and CDR2 is ANQGSEA. The CDR3 loop reads CSVDPSGSSYEQYF. The CDR3 DNA follows: TGCAGCGTTGATCCTAGTGGGAGCTCCTACGAGCAGTACTTC.

This chain uses TRBV7-8 with TRBJ1-5; D remains unclear. The V end was cut by 2 bases, the J end by 0 bases, with 5 bases between. CDR3 length: 14 residues. CDR1 SGHVS and CDR2 FQNEAQ come from the germline V gene. The CDR3 DNA sequence: TGTGCCAGCAGCTTATCGTGTAGCAATCAGCCCCAGCATTTT. The encoded protein is CASSLSCSNQPQHF. The whole variable domain, remainder taken from reference TRBV7-8 and TRBJ1-5, is GAGVSQSPRYKVAKRGQDVALRCDPISGHVSLFWYQQALGQGPEFLTYFQNEAQLDKSGLPSDRFFAERPEGSVSTLKIQRTQQEDSAVYLCASSLSCSNQPQHFGDGTRLSIL.

The CDR3 is CASSLGRTNTEAFF. The DNA of the CDR3 is TGTGCCAGCAGCTTAGGACGGACGAACACTGAAGCTTTCTTT. This chain joins TRBV7-8 and TRBJ1-1; D not resolved. Deletions cut 1 base from V and 1 base from J, with 7 bases between. Germline lookup yields CDR1 SGHVS and CDR2 FQNEAQ. This CDR3 has 14 residues.

The chain joins TRBV25-1 to TRBJ2-1; 13 bases are a match to TRBD2. CDR3 length: 15 residues. With V trimmed by 7 bases and J by 5 bases, 5 bases remained unmatched. CDR1 and CDR2 from the germline V gene are MGHDK and SYGVNS. The CDR3 DNA sequence: TGTGCCAGCACAAGAGGACTAGCGGGGGACAATGAGCAGTTCTTC. Translated, it gives CASTRGLAGDNEQFF.

This clonotype was observed a few times. This chain joins TRBV29-1 and TRBJ2-5; TRBD1 might be the D (5 bases). This CDR3 has 16 residues. The V gene lost 5 bases and the J gene lost 4 bases, with 23 bases spanning the gap. Germline V lookup: CDR1 SQVTM, CDR2 ANQGSEA. The CDR3 reads CSVRKKDIWFLETQYF. CDR3 sequence (DNA): TGCAGCGTTCGGAAGAAGGACATTTGGTTTTTAGAGACCCAGTACTTC.

This clonotype was counted between two and nine times. This rearrangement joins TRBV28 to TRBJ2-1, with D hard to call. V was shortened by 4 bases and J by 0 bases, with 10 bases between the two germline ends. Germline-derived CDR1 and CDR2 are MDHEN and SYDVKM. The CDR3 is 15 residues long. CDR3 residues: CASSWEGDSYNEQFF. Written as DNA, the CDR3 is TGTGCCAGCAGTTGGGAAGGCGACTCCTACAATGAGCAGTTCTTC. The full variable domain, its missing parts supplied by reference TRBV28 and TRBJ2-1, is DVKVTQSSRYLVKRTGEKVFLECVQDMDHENMFWYRQDPGLGLRLIYFSYDVKMKEKGDIPEGYSVSREKKERFSLILESASTNQTSMYLCASSWEGDSYNEQFFGPGTRLTVL.

V gene TRBV7-6 combines with J gene TRBJ2-7; unclear D gene. From germline, CDR1 is SGHVS and CDR2 FNYEAQ. This CDR3 contains 14 residues. Trimming stripped 2 bases from V and 2 bases from J, with 10 bases between. Here the CDR3 reads CASSLSNSPYEQYF. CDR3 DNA sequence: TGTGCCAGCAGCTTAAGTAACAGCCCCTACGAGCAGTACTTC.

This clonotype was seen a few times. V is TRBV6-5 and J is TRBJ2-1; TRBD2 is a possible D gene (6 bases). Trimming pared 2 bases from V and 8 bases from J, leaving 16 bases between. Germline CDR1 and CDR2: MNHEY and SVGAGI. CDR3 length: 15 amino acids. The CDR3 sequence is CASSYEAGRRDEQFF. For the CDR3, the DNA is TGTGCCAGCAGTTACGAGGCAGGCCGGAGGGATGAGCAGTTCTTC.

This clonotype was seen a handful of times. The rearrangement links TRBV27 to TRBJ2-3; D not resolved. V lost 3 bases and J lost 1, with 5 bases in between. The CDR3 totals 13 residues. The germline V gene has CDR1 MNHEY and CDR2 SMNVEV (reference sequence). CDR3 amino acids: CASSLIGTDTQYF. The CDR3 nucleotides are TGTGCCAGCAGTTTGATTGGCACAGATACGCAGTATTTT.

This sequence joins TRBV6-6 and TRBJ2-7; D is possibly TRBD1 (6 bases). The V and J ends lost 9 bases and 2 bases respectively, with 14 bases between them. This CDR3 is 13 amino acids long. Germline-derived CDR1 and CDR2 are MNHNY and SVGAGI (reference sequence). The CDR3 spells CASRTEGAYEQYF. The CDR3 bases are TGTGCCAGTAGGACAGAAGGGGCCTACGAGCAGTACTTC.

This clonotype was counted between two and nine times. The chain combines TRBV6-2 or TRBV6-3 with TRBJ1-5, with TRBD1 matching over 7 bases. V lost 4 bases to trimming and J lost 1 base; unmatched junction nucleotides: 7. CDR1 is MNHEY, CDR2 SVGEGT, per germline. This CDR3 comprises 16 residues. This CDR3 is CASSFQGVVSNQPQHF. The CDR3 region has the DNA TGTGCCAGCAGTTTTCAGGGGGTGGTAAGCAATCAGCCCCAGCATTTT.

The J gene is TRBJ1-5, the V gene TRBV4-3; D gene uncertain. CDR1 LGHNA and CDR2 YSLEER come from the germline V gene. Trimming pared 0 bases from V and 4 bases from J, leaving 10 bases between. This CDR3 comprises 15 residues. This chain's CDR3 is CASSQDPTGNQPQHF. CDR3 sequence (DNA): TGCGCCAGCAGCCAAGATCCGACGGGGAATCAGCCCCAGCATTTT.

The chain recombines TRBV19 with TRBJ1-2; D may be TRBD1 (6 bases). CDR1 is LNHDA and CDR2 is SQIVND in the germline V gene (reference sequence). The CDR3 is 14 amino acids. V lost 3 bases to trimming and J lost 8 bases, with 16 bases between them. The chain's CDR3 is CASSIGVKGVGYTF. CDR3 DNA sequence: TGTGCCAGTAGTATCGGGGTAAAGGGGGTCGGCTACACCTTC.

The CDR3 loop is CASSPGHVSNQPQHF. In DNA form, the CDR3 reads TGCGCCAGCAGCCCAGGACACGTTAGCAATCAGCCCCAGCATTTT. This rearrangement joins TRBV4-1 to TRBJ1-5, with a weak D call TRBD1 (5 bases). The length of the CDR3 is 15 residues. Trimming removed 4 bases at V and 0 bases at J, with 10 bases between. Germline CDR1 and CDR2: MGHRA and YSYEKL.

The CDR3 nucleotides are TGTGCCAGCACCTTACTCGGGGAGACCCAGTACTTC. It specifies CASTLLGETQYF. The chain joins TRBV12-3 or TRBV12-4 to TRBJ2-5; D unresolved. Trimming stripped 7 bases from V and 5 bases from J, with 11 bases between. CDR3 length: 12 amino acids.

This chain joins TRBV7-8 and TRBJ2-1; a possible D gene is TRBD2 (6 bases). V was pared by 4 bases and J by 0 bases, with 13 bases between. CDR3 length: 16 residues. Germline lookup yields CDR1 SGHVS and CDR2 FQNEAQ. The CDR3 here is CASSSRGRDSYNEQFF. For the CDR3, the DNA is TGTGCCAGCAGCTCCCGAGGGCGGGACTCCTACAATGAGCAGTTCTTC.

In nucleotides, the CDR3 is TGTGCCAGCAGCCCCCGGGACAGGTACGGCTCCGAGCAGTACTTC. Residues: CASSPRDRYGSEQYF. The V call is TRBV7-6, the J call TRBJ2-7; TRBD1 matches 8 bases. The CDR3 has 15 residues. The J segment lost 6 bases and the V segment lost 5 bases, leaving 12 bases of the junction unmatched. CDR1 and CDR2 from the germline V gene are SGHVS and FNYEAQ. Full variable domain (missing parts from reference TRBV7-6 and TRBJ2-7): GAGVSQSPRYKVTKRGQDVALRCDPISGHVSLYWYRQALGQGPEFLTYFNYEAQQDKSGLPNDRFSAERPEGSISTLTIQRTEQRDSAMYRCASSPRDRYGSEQYFGPGTRLTVT.

The V gene is TRBV20-1, the J gene TRBJ1-5; D unclear. Germline assignment: CDR1 DFQATT and CDR2 SNEGSKA (reference sequence). The CDR3 spans 16 residues. V lost 5 bases to trimming and J lost 0 bases, with 17 bases between them. This chain's CDR3 is CSASHHGPYSNQPQHF. In DNA form, the CDR3 reads TGCAGTGCTTCCCACCATGGCCCTTATAGCAATCAGCCCCAGCATTTT.

This clonotype came up a few times. The chain links TRBV4-1 to TRBJ2-1; perhaps D is TRBD1 or TRBD2 (5 bases each). CDR1 MGHRA and CDR2 YSYEKL come from the germline V gene. The length of the CDR3 is 15 residues. Trimming pared 8 bases from V and 4 bases from J, leaving 18 bases between. The CDR3 DNA follows: TGCGCCAGCCGTGGGACGTCCGAGGTGTACAATGAGCAGTTCTTC. Protein product: CASRGTSEVYNEQFF.

The chain uses TRBV7-8 and TRBJ1-2; 8 bases are shared with TRBD1. Trimming cost V 1 base and J 6 bases; bases outside gene matches: 1. This CDR3 spans 13 amino acids. Germline CDR1 is SGHVS and CDR2 is FQNEAQ. The CDR3 spells CASSLVTGDGYTF. The CDR3 DNA sequence: TGTGCCAGCAGCTTAGTGACAGGGGATGGCTACACCTTC.